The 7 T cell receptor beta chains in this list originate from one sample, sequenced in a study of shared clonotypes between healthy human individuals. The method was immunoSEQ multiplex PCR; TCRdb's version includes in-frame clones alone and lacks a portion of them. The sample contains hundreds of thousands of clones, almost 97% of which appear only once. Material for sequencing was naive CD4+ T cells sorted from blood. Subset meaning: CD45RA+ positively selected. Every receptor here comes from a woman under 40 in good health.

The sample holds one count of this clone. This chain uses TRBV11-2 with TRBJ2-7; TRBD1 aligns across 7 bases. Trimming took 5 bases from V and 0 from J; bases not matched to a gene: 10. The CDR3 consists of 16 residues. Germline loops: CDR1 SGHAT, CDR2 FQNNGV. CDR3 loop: CASSLRDSTYSYEQYF. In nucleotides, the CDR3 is TGTGCCAGCAGCCTCCGGGACAGCACGTACTCCTACGAGCAGTACTTC. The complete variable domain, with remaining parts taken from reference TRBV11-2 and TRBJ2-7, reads EAGVAQSPRYKIIEKRQSVAFWCNPISGHATLYWYQQILGQGPKLLIQFQNNGVVDDSQLPKDRFSAERLKGVDSTLKIQPAKLEDSAVYLCASSLRDSTYSYEQYFGPGTRLTVT.

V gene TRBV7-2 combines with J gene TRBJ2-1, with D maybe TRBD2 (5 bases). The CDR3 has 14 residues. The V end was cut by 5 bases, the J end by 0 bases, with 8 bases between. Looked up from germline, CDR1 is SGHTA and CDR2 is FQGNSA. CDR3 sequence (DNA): TGTGCCAGCAGCCCGGGGTTCTCCTACAATGAGCAGTTCTTC. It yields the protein CASSPGFSYNEQFF.

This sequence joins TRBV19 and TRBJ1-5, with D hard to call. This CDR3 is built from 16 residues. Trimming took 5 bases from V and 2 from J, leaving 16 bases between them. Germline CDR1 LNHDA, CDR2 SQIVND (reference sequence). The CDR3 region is CASSVLAFGGNQPQHF. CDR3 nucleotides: TGTGCCAGTAGTGTTTTAGCCTTTGGTGGCAATCAGCCCCAGCATTTT.

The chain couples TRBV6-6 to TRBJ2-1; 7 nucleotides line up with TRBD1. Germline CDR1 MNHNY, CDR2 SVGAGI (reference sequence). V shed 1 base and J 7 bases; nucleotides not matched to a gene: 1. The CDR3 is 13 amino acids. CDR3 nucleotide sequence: TGTGCCAGCAGTTACTTACAGGGGAATGAGCAGTTCTTC. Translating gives CASSYLQGNEQFF.

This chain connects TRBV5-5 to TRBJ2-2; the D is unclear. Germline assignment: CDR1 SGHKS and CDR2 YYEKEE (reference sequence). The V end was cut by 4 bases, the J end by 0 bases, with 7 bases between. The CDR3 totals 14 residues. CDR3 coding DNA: TGTGCCAGCAGCCTTTTGCCGAACACCGGGGAGCTGTTTTTT. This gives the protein CASSLLPNTGELFF.

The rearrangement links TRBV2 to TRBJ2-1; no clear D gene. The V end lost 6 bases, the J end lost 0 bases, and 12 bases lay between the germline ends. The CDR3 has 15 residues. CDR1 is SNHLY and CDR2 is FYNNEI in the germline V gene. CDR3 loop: CASSADGSSYNEQFF. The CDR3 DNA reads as TGTGCCAGCAGCGCGGACGGAAGCTCCTACAATGAGCAGTTCTTC.

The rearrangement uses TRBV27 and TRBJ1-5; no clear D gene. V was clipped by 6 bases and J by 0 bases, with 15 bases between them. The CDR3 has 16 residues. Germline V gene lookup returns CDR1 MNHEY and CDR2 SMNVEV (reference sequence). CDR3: CASRQSTDYSNQPQHF. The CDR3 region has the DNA TGTGCCAGCAGACAATCGACGGATTATAGCAATCAGCCCCAGCATTTT.